This T cell receptor (beta chain) derives from a study of blood T cell repertoires in COVID-19 (dated by TCRdb to 2018 to 2020). Study-wide context: Samples covering the acute and convalescent phases of COVID-19 were provided by collaborators in the United States, Italy and Spain. The prospective study material was composed of cDNA or gDNA derived from T cells, B-cell-depleted T cells, or PBMCs. Subjects who had been exposed to COVID-19, were actively infected with it, or had recovered from it provided the deeply sampled blood TCRbeta repertoires that made up the dataset. The repertoires were released in a freely available public database intended as a resource for research on the immune response to SARS-CoV-2. Samples were obtained from the ongoing ImmuneRACE study (first 160 participants) and from about 1,300 subjects provided by 6 global collaborators. Sample metadata almost always included a de-identified subject ID, COVID-19 status, age in years and sex. Where HLA class I and class II types were available, the types were taken from metadata supplied by the sample provider, not from assay-based typing.

The germline V gene (reference sequence) supplies CDR1 MNHEY and CDR2 SMNVEV. Inclusive of the bounding cysteine and phenylalanine, the CDR3 is 13 residues long. Of all the DNA, just the CDR3 is kept, 39 bases in frame from base 1. Here V drops 8 bases and J drops 4 bases, and the junction holds 2 bases not matched to any gene. The full study reports these points: The quantity of clinical and demographic metadata differed by source and by participant and was supplied without curation.

TCRbeta CDR3 regions were amplified from genomic DNA using the immunoSEQ Assay, a bias-controlled multiplex PCR. In the source study's methods: The number of nucleated cells in each sample was estimated by amplification of reference gene primers within the assay. To quantify the absolute abundance of each unique TCRbeta CDR3 rearrangement, sequence reads were collapsed and filtered. For each sample, productive Simpson clonality was calculated as the square root of Simpson's diversity index over productive rearrangements. TCRdb's version of the immuneACCESS table is confined to in-frame rearrangements and falls short of the full clone set. An unresolved V gene accounts for under half of the shortfall where checked; the remainder is of unknown origin. Clonal size and the V and J genes are those of that table, whereas D and trimming came from the DNA. The sample table records some 160,000 clones; just under 80% of these occur just once. The top ten clonotypes cover approximately 7% of the sample.

Collaborating institutions collected whole blood in K2EDTA tubes following their own protocols. Collaborator samples were shipped for TCRbeta analysis as frozen whole blood, isolated PBMCs, or DNA extracted from either sample type. Comment on this clone: Its recognized antigen is unknown. It has no much larger one-base neighbor in the sample; base qualities were not kept.

What was sequenced was peripheral blood. The source is a man in his 70s with active or convalescent COVID-19. The receptor chain draws on TRBV27 and TRBJ2-3, with 11 junctional bases fitting TRBD1. The CDR3 reads as follows: CASGQGASDTQYF. Here is the DNA: TGTGCCAGCGGACAGGGGGCATCAGATACGCAGTATTTT.